This entry is about one T cell receptor beta chain. Its antigen has not been determined. No much larger clonotype is one base removed from it; base qualities were not supplied. These data are taken from a study of T cell responses to AZD1222 COVID-19 vaccine (dated by TCRdb to 2020 to 2022). Study-wide context: AZD1222 recipients whose second dose came at about 4 weeks and those whose second dose came at about 12 weeks were combined into one group, since spike-specific TCR depth and breadth did not differ between the two schedules. A total of just over 230 trial participants underwent TCR sequencing, of whom 207 received two doses of AZD1222 and about 26 received two doses of the MenACWY control vaccine. Trial participants were enrolled into age subgroups of 18-55, 56-69 and 70-plus years, which contained 148, 28 and 57 TCR-sequenced participants, respectively. Overall results and qualifications from the work: Most participants were white British and females outnumbered males, and the authors suggested that clonal diversity may have been underestimated. Because no day 14 peak-response samples were available, the repertoires could be characterized only after the peak T cell response. Reportedly, almost half of the unique spike-specific TCRs recognized epitopes lying outside the regions that are mutated in the B.1.351 and B.1.1.7 variants. Spike-specific TCR breadth and depth rose significantly after two AZD1222 doses compared with day 0 and with MenACWY recipients. The 56-69-year group was small, and its depth increase did not reach significance, likely because of low power. Conclusions about previously exposed vaccinees are limited, since just 6 or 7 AZD1222 recipients were seropositive for SARS-CoV-2 at baseline. CD4 TCRs associated with the vaccine covered the entire spike protein, and the dominant responses were in regions 160-218 and 743-854.

The CDR3 regions of human TCRbeta chains were analyzed by immunosequencing. As for how the authors treated the data: Repertoire TCRs were checked for matches against a reference library of SARS-CoV-2-specific TCRs that had been generated using the MIRA antigen-specificity platform. Breadth meant the fraction of unique TCRs that were SARS-CoV-2-associated, whereas depth meant the fraction of total T cells that were SARS-CoV-2-associated. Using the MIRA data, every spike-specific TCR was mapped to the spike region that the TCR reacted to and assigned to either a CD4 or a CD8 class. Log10-transformed breadth and depth values were compared by one-way ANOVA with Sidak's multiple comparisons tests. TCRdb stores this immuneACCESS table with in-frame sequences only. Part of the clones is absent; in the studies checked, under half of the shortfall reflects unresolved V genes, and no reason is known for the rest. From that table come the V and J calls and clone size; the DNA was used to work out D and trimming. For this sample there are about 140,000 clones; 75% to 90% appear just once. Together, the top ten hold about 1.5% of the sample.

The sample's time point label is to be understood as: baseline before first vaccination. The vaccinee samples were drawn from two UK trials, COV001 and COV002, one of which was a single-blind randomized controlled phase 2/3 trial testing AZD1222 (ChAdOx1 nCoV-19) in healthy adults. For TCRbeta chain sequencing, PBMC samples were collected from trial participants at day 0 and at day 28 after the second dose. Specimen: peripheral blood, collected on day 0 of AZD1222 vaccination. The receptor comes from an adult in good health.

The nucleotide sequence reads as follows: TGTGCCAGCAGCCAAACCTTACCTAAGGGGTGGTCTAACTATGGCTACACCTTC. Translated, this is CASSQTLPKGWSNYGYTF. This receptor chain uses TRBV7-9 and TRBJ1-2; TRBD1 might be the D gene, on 5 matching bases. The CDR3 sequence holds 18 residues, the cysteine and phenylalanine included. Of the read, only the CDR3 DNA is kept; its 54 bases are in frame from base 1. V loses 5 bases of germline sequence and J loses 0 bases, and the interval between the two ends is 22 bases. In the germline V gene (reference sequence), CDR1 corresponds to SEHNR and CDR2 to FQNEAQ.